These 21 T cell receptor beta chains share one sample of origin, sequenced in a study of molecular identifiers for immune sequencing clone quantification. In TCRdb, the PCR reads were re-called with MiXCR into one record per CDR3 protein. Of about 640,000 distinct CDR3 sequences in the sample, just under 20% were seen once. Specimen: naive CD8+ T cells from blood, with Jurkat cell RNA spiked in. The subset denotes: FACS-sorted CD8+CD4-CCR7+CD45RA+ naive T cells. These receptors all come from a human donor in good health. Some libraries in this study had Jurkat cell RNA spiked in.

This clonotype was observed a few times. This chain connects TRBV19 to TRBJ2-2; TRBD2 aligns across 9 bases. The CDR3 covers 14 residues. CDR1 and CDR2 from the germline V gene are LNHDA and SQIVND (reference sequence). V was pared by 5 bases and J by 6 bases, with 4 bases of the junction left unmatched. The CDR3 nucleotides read TGTGCCAGTAGTCATCAGCGGGAGGCCGGGGAGCTGTTTTTT. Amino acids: CASSHQREAGELFF.

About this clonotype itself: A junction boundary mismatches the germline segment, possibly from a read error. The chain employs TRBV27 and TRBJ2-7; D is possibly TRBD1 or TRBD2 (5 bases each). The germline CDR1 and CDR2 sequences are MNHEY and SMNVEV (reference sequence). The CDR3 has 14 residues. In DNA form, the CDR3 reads TGTGCCAGCAGTTCGGGCTACGGGACCTACAAGCAGTACTTC. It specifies CASSSGYGTYKQYF.

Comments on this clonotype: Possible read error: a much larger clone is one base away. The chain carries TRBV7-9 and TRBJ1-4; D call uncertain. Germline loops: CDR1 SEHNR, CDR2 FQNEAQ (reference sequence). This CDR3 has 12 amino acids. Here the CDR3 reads CASGLGVSEEIF. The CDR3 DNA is TGTGCCAGCGGCCTCGGAGTTTCTGAGGAGATTTTT.

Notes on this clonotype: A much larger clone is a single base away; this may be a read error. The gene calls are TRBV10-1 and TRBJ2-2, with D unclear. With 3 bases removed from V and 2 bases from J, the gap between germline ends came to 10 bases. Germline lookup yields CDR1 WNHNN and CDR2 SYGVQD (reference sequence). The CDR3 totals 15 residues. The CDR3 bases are TGCGCCAGCAGTGACGGCTCTCCTAACACCGGGGAGCTGTTTTTT. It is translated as CASSDGSPNTGELFF.

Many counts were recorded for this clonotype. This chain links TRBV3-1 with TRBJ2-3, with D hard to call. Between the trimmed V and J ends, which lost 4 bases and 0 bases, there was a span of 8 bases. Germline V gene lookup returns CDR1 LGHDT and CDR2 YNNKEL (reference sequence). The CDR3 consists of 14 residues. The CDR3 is CASSPKLSTDTQYF. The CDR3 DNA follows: TGTGCCAGCAGCCCGAAGCTAAGCACAGATACGCAGTATTTT.

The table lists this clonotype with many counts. The DNA of the CDR3 is TGCGCCCATAAACCGGGACAGGGGGCGGTCAGTCGATTTGGTGACATTCAGTACTTC. As protein: CAHKPGQGAVSRFGDIQYF. The V and J genes are TRBV23-1 and TRBJ2-4; 12 bases align to TRBD1. TRBV23-1 is noted as an ORF with a role that remains uncertain. The junction had 25 bases not matched to a gene; V was cut back by 11 bases and J by 8 bases. The CDR3 covers 19 residues.

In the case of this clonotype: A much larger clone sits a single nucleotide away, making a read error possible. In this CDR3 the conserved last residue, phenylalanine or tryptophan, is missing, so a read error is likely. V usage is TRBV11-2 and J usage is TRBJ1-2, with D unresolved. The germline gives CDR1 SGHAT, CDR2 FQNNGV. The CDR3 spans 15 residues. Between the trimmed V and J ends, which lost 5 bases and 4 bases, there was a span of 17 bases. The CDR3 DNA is TGTGCCAGCAGCGCCGTGTCATCGGCGTCCTATGGCTACACCATC. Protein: CASSAVSSASYGYTI.

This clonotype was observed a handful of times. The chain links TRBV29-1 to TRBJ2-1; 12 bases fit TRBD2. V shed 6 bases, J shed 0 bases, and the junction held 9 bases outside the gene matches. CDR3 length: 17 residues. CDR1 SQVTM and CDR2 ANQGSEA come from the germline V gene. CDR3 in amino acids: CSVRTSGVGGSYNEQFF. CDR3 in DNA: TGCAGCGTGAGGACTAGCGGGGTAGGGGGCTCCTACAATGAGCAGTTCTTC.

DNA of the CDR3: TGTGCCAGTAGCGACACTCTCGGATCCTCTGGGGCCAACGTCCTGACTTTC. The encoded protein is CASSDTLGSSGANVLTF. This sequence joins TRBV19 and TRBJ2-6, with unresolved D. The CDR3 is made up of 17 amino acids. From germline, CDR1 is LNHDA and CDR2 SQIVND (reference sequence). Trimming shortened V by 6 bases and J by 0 bases, and 15 bases separated the two germline ends.

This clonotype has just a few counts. The CDR3 sequence is CASSQAPEISGNTIYF. The CDR3 DNA reads TGCGCCAGCAGCCAAGCGCCGGAAATCTCTGGAAACACCATATATTTT. The chain combines TRBV4-1 with TRBJ1-3; D ambiguous. CDR1 is MGHRA and CDR2 is YSYEKL in the germline V gene. Trimming pared 1 base from V and 0 bases from J, leaving 10 bases between. The CDR3 loop spans 16 amino acids.

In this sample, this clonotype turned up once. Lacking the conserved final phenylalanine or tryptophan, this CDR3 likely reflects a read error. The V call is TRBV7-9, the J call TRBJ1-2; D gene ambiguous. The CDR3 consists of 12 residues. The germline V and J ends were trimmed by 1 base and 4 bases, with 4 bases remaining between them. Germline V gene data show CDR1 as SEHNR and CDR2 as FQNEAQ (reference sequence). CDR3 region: CASSLEGYGYTL. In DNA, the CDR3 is TGTGCCAGCAGCTTAGAGGGCTATGGCTACACCCTC.

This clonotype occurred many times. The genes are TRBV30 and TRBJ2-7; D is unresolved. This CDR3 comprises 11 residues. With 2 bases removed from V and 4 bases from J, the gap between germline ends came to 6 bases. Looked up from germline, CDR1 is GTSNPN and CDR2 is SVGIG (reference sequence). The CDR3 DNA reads TGTGCCTGGAGTAACGGTTACGAGCAGTACTTC. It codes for CAWSNGYEQYF.

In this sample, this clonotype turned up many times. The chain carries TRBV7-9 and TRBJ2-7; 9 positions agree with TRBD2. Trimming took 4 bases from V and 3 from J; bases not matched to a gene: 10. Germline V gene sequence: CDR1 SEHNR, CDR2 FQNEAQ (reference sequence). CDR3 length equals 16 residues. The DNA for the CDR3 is TGTGCCAGCAGCTCCATAGCGGGAGATGGGAGCTACGAGCAGTACTTC. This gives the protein CASSSIAGDGSYEQYF. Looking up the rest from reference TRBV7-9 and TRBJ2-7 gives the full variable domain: DTGVSQNPRHKITKRGQNVTFRCDPISEHNRLYWYRQTLGQGPEFLTYFQNEAQLEKSRLLSDRFSAERPKGSFSTLEIQRTEQGDSAMYLCASSSIAGDGSYEQYFGPGTRLTVT.

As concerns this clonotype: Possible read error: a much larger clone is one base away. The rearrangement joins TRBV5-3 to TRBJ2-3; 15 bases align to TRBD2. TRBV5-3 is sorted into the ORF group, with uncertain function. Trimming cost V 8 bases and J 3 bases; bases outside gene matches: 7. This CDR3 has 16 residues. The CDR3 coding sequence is TGTGCCAGCGGCCTGGGACTAGCGGGAGGAACAGATACGCAGTATTTT. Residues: CASGLGLAGGTDTQYF.

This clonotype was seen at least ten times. CDR3 loop: CSVEEPGGPNGNEQFF. The CDR3 DNA is TGCAGCGTTGAAGAGCCGGGCGGCCCAAACGGGAATGAGCAGTTCTTC. The chain is built from TRBV29-1 and TRBJ2-1; no clear D. In germline, CDR1 is SQVTM, CDR2 ANQGSEA. The length of the CDR3 is 16 residues. V dropped 0 bases and J dropped 7 bases, with 19 bases sitting between them.

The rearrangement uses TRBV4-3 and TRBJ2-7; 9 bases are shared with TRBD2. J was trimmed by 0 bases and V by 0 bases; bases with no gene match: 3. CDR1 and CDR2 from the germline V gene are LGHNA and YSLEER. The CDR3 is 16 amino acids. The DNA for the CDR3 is TGCGCCAGCAGCCAAGATACTAGCGGGTTCTCCTACGAGCAGTACTTC. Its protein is CASSQDTSGFSYEQYF.

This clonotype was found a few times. The CDR3 DNA reads as TGTGCCAGCAACCCCTTCGGGCAGGGGGGTGGTGAAGCTTTCTTT. Translating it yields CASNPFGQGGGEAFF. This chain connects TRBV13 to TRBJ1-1, with 7 bases lining up with TRBD1. Germline CDR1 is PRHDT and CDR2 is FYEKMQ (reference sequence). The CDR3 spans 15 residues. The J segment lost 7 bases and the V segment lost 7 bases, leaving 15 bases of the junction unmatched.

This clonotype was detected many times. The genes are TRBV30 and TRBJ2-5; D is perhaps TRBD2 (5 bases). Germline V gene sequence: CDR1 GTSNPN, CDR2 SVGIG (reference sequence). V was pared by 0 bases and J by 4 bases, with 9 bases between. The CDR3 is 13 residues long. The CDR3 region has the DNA TGTGCCTGGAGTGTTCGAGGGAGAGAGACCCAGTACTTC. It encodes CAWSVRGRETQYF.

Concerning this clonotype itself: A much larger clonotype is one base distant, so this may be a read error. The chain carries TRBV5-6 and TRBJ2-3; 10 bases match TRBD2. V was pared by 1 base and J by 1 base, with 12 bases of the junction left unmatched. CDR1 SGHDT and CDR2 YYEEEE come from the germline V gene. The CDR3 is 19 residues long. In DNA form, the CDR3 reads TGTGCCAGCAGCTTGAAAGGGGCGGTTCTAGCGGGGGGCACAGATACGCAGTATTTT. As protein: CASSLKGAVLAGGTDTQYF.

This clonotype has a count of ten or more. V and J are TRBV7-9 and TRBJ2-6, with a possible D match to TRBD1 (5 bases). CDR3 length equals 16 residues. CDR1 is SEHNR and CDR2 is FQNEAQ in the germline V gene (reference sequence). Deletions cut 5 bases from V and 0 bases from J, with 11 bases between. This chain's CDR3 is CASSPTTDSGANVLTF. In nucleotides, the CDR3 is TGTGCCAGCAGCCCTACGACAGACTCTGGGGCCAACGTCCTGACTTTC.

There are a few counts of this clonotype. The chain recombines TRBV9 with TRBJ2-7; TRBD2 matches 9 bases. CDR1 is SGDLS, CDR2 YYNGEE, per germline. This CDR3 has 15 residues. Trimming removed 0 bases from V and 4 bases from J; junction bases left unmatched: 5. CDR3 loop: CASSVAAGGPYEQYF. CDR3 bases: TGTGCCAGCAGCGTAGCTGCGGGAGGGCCGTACGAGCAGTACTTC.